These 23 T cell receptor beta chains share one sample of origin, sequenced in a study of CD8 T cells in Susac syndrome (dated by TCRdb to the late 2010s). Library creation used the immunoSEQ multiplex PCR assay. RNA was extracted using the RNeasy kit, and roughly 0.45 to 1 microgram was reverse transcribed with random hexamers. The public reads were reanalyzed by TCRdb: fastp trimming at Q25, MiXCR alignment, in-frame beta chains only. Each record represents a unique CDR3 protein, reported with the most common genes and DNA among its rows. The sample table contains roughly 150,000 distinct CDR3 sequences; only one count was recorded for around 94% of them. The top ten hold almost 0.095% of the sample. The sequenced sample was CD4+ T cells from PBMCs. The source of these receptors is a human donor with multiple sclerosis.

V is TRBV6-1 and J is TRBJ2-3; D uncertain. The CDR3 loop spans 10 amino acids. The germline CDR1 and CDR2 sequences are MNHNS and SASEGT. Trimming shortened V by 6 bases and J by 7 bases, and 5 bases separated the two germline ends. The CDR3 loop reads CASSHYTQYF. The CDR3 nucleotides are TGTGCCAGCAGCCATTATACGCAGTATTTT.

The table lists this clonotype with a count of one. The chain employs TRBV14 and TRBJ2-4, with 7 positions matching TRBD1. The CDR3 contains 13 residues. After removal of 1 base from V and 9 bases from J, the junction contained 3 bases not matched to a gene. CDR1 is SGHDN, CDR2 FVKESK, per germline. This CDR3 is CASSQVRQGIQYF. The CDR3 DNA reads as TGTGCCAGCAGCCAAGTACGACAGGGCATTCAGTACTTC. Complete variable domain (other parts from reference TRBV14 and TRBJ2-4): EAGVTQFPSHSVIEKGQTVTLRCDPISGHDNLYWYRRVMGKEIKFLLHFVKESKQDESGMPNNRFLAERTGGTYSTLKVQPAELEDSGVYFCASSQVRQGIQYFGAGTRLSVL.

This clonotype has a single count. This chain joins TRBV18 and TRBJ2-2; D might be TRBD1 or TRBD2, each matching 5 bases. The V gene lost 6 bases and the J gene lost 1 base, with 9 bases spanning the gap. This CDR3 contains 14 residues. Germline V gene sequence: CDR1 KGHSH, CDR2 LQKENI. The CDR3 sequence is CASSRDLNTGELFF. CDR3 sequence (DNA): TGTGCCAGCTCTCGGGACCTGAACACCGGGGAGCTGTTTTTT.

V gene TRBV20-1 combines with J gene TRBJ1-5, with D unclear. Trimming removed 5 bases at V and 0 bases at J, with 5 bases between. The CDR3 consists of 12 residues. Germline V lookup: CDR1 DFQATT, CDR2 SNEGSKA (reference sequence). The CDR3 region is CSACPSNQPQHF. CDR3 DNA sequence: TGCAGTGCTTGCCCTAGCAATCAGCCCCAGCATTTT.

This chain uses TRBV28 with TRBJ2-7, with 12 positions matching TRBD1. V lost 6 bases and J lost 7; bases outside the gene matches: 4. The CDR3 covers 13 residues. Germline CDR1 is MDHEN and CDR2 is SYDVKM. This chain's CDR3 is CASRGQGAREQYF. The CDR3 coding sequence is TGTGCCAGCAGGGGACAGGGGGCAAGGGAGCAGTACTTC.

This rearrangement joins TRBV20-1 to TRBJ2-7, with 9 bases lining up with TRBD2. Germline V gene data show CDR1 as DFQATT and CDR2 as SNEGSKA (reference sequence). The CDR3 contains 16 residues. J was trimmed by 0 bases and V by 3 bases; bases with no gene match: 9. This CDR3 reads CSARTGAGGLSYEQYF. The CDR3 bases are TGCAGTGCTAGGACGGGAGCGGGAGGACTCTCCTACGAGCAGTACTTC.

This clonotype was seen only once. The V gene is TRBV11-2, the J gene TRBJ2-3; 7 bases match TRBD1. V dropped 0 bases and J dropped 3; count of bases not matched to a gene: 9. The germline CDR1 and CDR2 sequences are SGHAT and FQNNGV. This CDR3 contains 17 residues. CDR3 DNA: TGTGCCAGCAGCTTAGAGGGGGCGACAGGGCCGACAGATACGCAGTATTTT. It specifies CASSLEGATGPTDTQYF.

The V call is TRBV24-1, the J call TRBJ1-5; D is unresolved. V lost 9 bases to trimming and J lost 9 bases, with 11 bases between them. The germline CDR1 and CDR2 sequences are KGHDR and SFDVKD. The CDR3 has 11 residues. CDR3 residues: CATGFGGPQHF. The DNA for the CDR3 is TGTGCCACCGGATTCGGTGGGCCCCAGCATTTT.

This chain joins TRBV20-1 and TRBJ2-2; tentative D call: TRBD2 (5 bases). Germline lookup yields CDR1 DFQATT and CDR2 SNEGSKA (reference sequence). CDR3 length equals 13 residues. The DNA for the CDR3 is TGCGGAACTTTAGCGTACCACACCGGGGAGCTGTTTTTT. Residues: CGTLAYHTGELFF.

V is TRBV4-3 and J is TRBJ2-4; TRBD1 is a possible D gene (5 bases). This CDR3 is 14 amino acids long. Per germline, CDR1 LGHNA and CDR2 YSLEER. The V and J ends lost 5 bases and 10 bases respectively, with 18 bases between them. CDR3 sequence reads: CASSAQDHSGIQYF. DNA for the CDR3: TGCGCCAGCAGCGCACAGGACCATTCAGGAATTCAGTACTTC.

The rearrangement joins TRBV12-3 or TRBV12-4 to TRBJ2-7; D is ambiguous. Trimming took 3 bases from V and 3 from J, leaving 12 bases between them. The CDR3 sequence is 14 residues long. The CDR3 protein is CASSFGRAGYEQYF. CDR3 nucleotide sequence: TGTGCCAGCAGTTTTGGAAGGGCAGGCTACGAGCAGTACTTC.

The chain uses TRBV7-2 and TRBJ1-1; D is unclear. Trimming pared 2 bases from V and 6 bases from J, leaving 13 bases between. The CDR3 is 14 amino acids. Per germline, CDR1 SGHTA and CDR2 FQGNSA. The CDR3 DNA sequence: TGTGCCAGCAGCTTAATCTTAGGCGGGTCTGAAGCTTTCTTT. Translating gives CASSLILGGSEAFF.

The chain links TRBV7-2 to TRBJ2-7; D might be TRBD2 (6 bases). Trimming left V 3 bases short and J 2 bases short, with 14 bases between. This CDR3 contains 15 residues. CDR1 SGHTA and CDR2 FQGNSA come from the germline V gene. CDR3 DNA: TGTGCCAGCAGCTTGGGCGGGACTCTCACCTACGAGCAGTACTTC. It codes for CASSLGGTLTYEQYF.

Only one count was recorded for this clonotype. The V gene is TRBV27, the J gene TRBJ2-7, with a possible D match to TRBD2 (6 bases). The germline V gene has CDR1 MNHEY and CDR2 SMNVEV (reference sequence). The V gene lost 6 bases and the J gene lost 9 bases, with 24 bases spanning the gap. There are 15 residues in the CDR3. The CDR3 spells CASSLLGADYEWQYF. CDR3 coding DNA: TGTGCCAGCAGCCTCTTAGGAGCGGACTACGAGTGGCAGTACTTC.

CDR3 region: CASSLFRGLAGEETQYF. The CDR3 DNA follows: TGCGCCAGCAGCTTGTTCAGGGGACTAGCGGGAGAAGAGACCCAGTACTTC. The gene calls are TRBV5-1 and TRBJ2-5; TRBD2 matches at 14 bases. V lost 1 base, J lost 3 bases, and 5 bases stayed unmatched. There are 17 residues in the CDR3. Germline CDR1 is SGHRS and CDR2 is YFSETQ.

This chain joins TRBV4-2 and TRBJ1-4; no reliable D call. The CDR3 has 17 amino acids. CDR1 is LGHNA and CDR2 is YNFKEQ in the germline V gene. V lost 1 base and J lost 0, with 12 bases in between. The CDR3 reads CASSQGSLDATNEKLFF. The CDR3 DNA reads TGTGCCAGCAGCCAAGGTAGTCTCGACGCAACTAATGAAAAACTGTTTTTT.

This chain links TRBV10-3 with TRBJ2-3; no firm D call. CDR3 length equals 15 residues. Germline values: CDR1 ENHRY, CDR2 SYGVKD. V lost 1 base, J lost 6 bases, and 14 bases lay in between. The chain's CDR3 is CAISEFLEVMDTQYF. CDR3 nucleotides: TGTGCCATCAGTGAGTTCTTGGAAGTCATGGATACGCAGTATTTT.

This rearrangement joins TRBV20-1 to TRBJ1-1, with a weak D call TRBD1 (5 bases). The CDR3 covers 13 residues. V lost 6 bases, J lost 0 bases, and 11 bases lay in between. Germline values: CDR1 DFQATT, CDR2 SNEGSKA (reference sequence). In DNA, the CDR3 is TGCAGTGCCCCCGGGACCCTGAACACTGAAGCTTTCTTT. Translating it yields CSAPGTLNTEAFF.

The chain has TRBV7-2 and TRBJ2-7; 7 bases match TRBD1. V gave up 5 bases and J gave up 0 bases; unmatched junction bases: 10. The germline gives CDR1 SGHTA, CDR2 FQGNSA. The CDR3 runs 16 residues. CDR3 region: CASSVTSGTASYEQYF. The CDR3 DNA reads TGTGCCAGCAGCGTAACATCTGGGACAGCCTCCTACGAGCAGTACTTC.

The rearrangement uses TRBV24-1 and TRBJ2-5; TRBD2 is a possible D gene (7 bases). Per the germline V gene, CDR1 is KGHDR and CDR2 is SFDVKD. V dropped 3 bases and J dropped 1 base, with 11 bases sitting between them. The CDR3 spans 15 residues. The CDR3 DNA sequence: TGTGCCACCAGTGATAGCGGGACACTCCAAGAGACCCAGTACTTC. As protein: CATSDSGTLQETQYF.

This chain joins TRBV5-1 and TRBJ2-7; D is perhaps TRBD2 (5 bases). This CDR3 contains 13 residues. Trimming took 4 bases from V and 6 from J, leaving 14 bases between them. Germline lookup yields CDR1 SGHRS and CDR2 YFSETQ. The CDR3 sequence: CASSERSGGEQYF. DNA of the CDR3: TGCGCCAGCAGCGAGCGATCAGGAGGCGAGCAGTACTTC.

The chain links TRBV7-9 to TRBJ1-2, with TRBD1 as a possible D gene (5 bases). From germline, CDR1 is SEHNR and CDR2 FQNEAQ (reference sequence). The CDR3 spans 15 residues. V lost 3 bases and J lost 8, with 19 bases in between. The CDR3 loop is CASSLVQGAPGGYTF. The CDR3 DNA reads TGTGCCAGCAGCTTGGTACAAGGGGCACCCGGCGGCTACACCTTC. Together with reference TRBV7-9 and TRBJ1-2, the CDR3 gives the full variable domain: DTGVSQNPRHKITKRGQNVTFRCDPISEHNRLYWYRQTLGQGPEFLTYFQNEAQLEKSRLLSDRFSAERPKGSFSTLEIQRTEQGDSAMYLCASSLVQGAPGGYTFGSGTRLTVV.

The table lists this clonotype with a count of one. The chain has TRBV4-3 and TRBJ2-7; D possibly corresponds to TRBD2 (7 bases). The ends were cut back, 3 bases at V and 4 bases at J, with 16 bases in the middle. The germline gives CDR1 LGHNA, CDR2 YSLEER. There are 15 residues in the CDR3. The CDR3 coding sequence is TGCGCCAGCAGCCAGGGGGGGACAAGGGGTTACGAGCAGTACTTC. Amino acid sequence: CASSQGGTRGYEQYF.